These T cell receptor beta chains were read from a single sample in a study of neoadjuvant anti-PD-1 for oral cavity cancer. Produced via immunoSEQ multiplex PCR; TCRdb's table is partial and in-frame only. The table lists 7,000 to 7,500 clones, 48% of them singletons, with over 9% in the top ten. Sequencing was performed on tumor tissue, taken before nivolumab (anti-PD-1) treatment. Every receptor here comes from a person between 35 and 79 years old with oral cavity squamous cell carcinoma. Both conserved end residues are part of each CDR3. The D gene is left open where the match is weak.

cdr3_aa v_call d_call j_call
CAWTSGGDYEQYF TRBV30 TRBD1 TRBJ2-7
CASRKDWRNYGYTF TRBV5-8 . TRBJ1-2
CASSSSHLYNEQFF TRBV27 . TRBJ2-1
CASSMSNMNTEAFF TRBV19 . TRBJ1-1
CASSASSGANVLTF TRBV28 . TRBJ2-6
CASSAQTGDQETQYF TRBV6-1 TRBD1 TRBJ2-5
CASSGPGGFNGYTF TRBV19 TRBD1 TRBJ1-2
CASSVQGDVKNIQYF TRBV9 . TRBJ2-4
CASTRDSVSGNTIYF TRBV5-1 TRBD1 TRBJ1-3
CASGRLHSGANVLTF TRBV27 . TRBJ2-6
CASSVSGVAGVETQYF TRBV9 TRBD2 TRBJ2-5
CASSSGAGNTIYF TRBV7-9 . TRBJ1-3
CASSLGQGATDEQFF TRBV11-2 TRBD1 TRBJ2-1
CSVRAENTEAFF TRBV29-1 . TRBJ1-1
CASWEAQGAREQYF TRBV6-1 TRBD1 TRBJ2-7
CASSESVANTGGGNQPQHF TRBV6-1 TRBD1 TRBJ1-5
CASSWADGYEQYF TRBV5-1 . TRBJ2-7
CASSLAATNTGELFF TRBV27 . TRBJ2-2
CASSIGPATYEQYF TRBV19 . TRBJ2-7
CASSDSVGNTIYF TRBV6-4 . TRBJ1-3
CASSQRESDTQYF TRBV6-4 TRBD2 TRBJ2-3
CAISESTRVGTDTQYF TRBV10-3 . TRBJ2-3
CASSQDGGAGNTIYF TRBV2 . TRBJ1-3
CSVGTSAYSYEQYF TRBV29-1 TRBD2 TRBJ2-7
CASSLGGSYGYTF TRBV7-9 . TRBJ1-2
CASSEGSHNQPQHF TRBV6-1 . TRBJ1-5
CASSIRMDEKLFF TRBV19 . TRBJ1-4
CASQATYSYNEQFF TRBV19 . TRBJ2-1
CAWGSGGGLQETQYF TRBV30 TRBD2 TRBJ2-5
CASRRGEESNQPQHF TRBV28 . TRBJ1-5
CAILPTAGANVLTF TRBV10-3 . TRBJ2-6
CASSLGTGAGLAGVRRNNEQFF TRBV5-1 TRBD2 TRBJ2-1
CATSWAGKQYF TRBV6-5 . TRBJ2-7
CASSSSQGTYEQYF TRBV2 . TRBJ2-7
CASIEGGSGNTIYF TRBV6-1 . TRBJ1-3
CAWTWTGRVRNTEAFF TRBV30 TRBD1 TRBJ1-1